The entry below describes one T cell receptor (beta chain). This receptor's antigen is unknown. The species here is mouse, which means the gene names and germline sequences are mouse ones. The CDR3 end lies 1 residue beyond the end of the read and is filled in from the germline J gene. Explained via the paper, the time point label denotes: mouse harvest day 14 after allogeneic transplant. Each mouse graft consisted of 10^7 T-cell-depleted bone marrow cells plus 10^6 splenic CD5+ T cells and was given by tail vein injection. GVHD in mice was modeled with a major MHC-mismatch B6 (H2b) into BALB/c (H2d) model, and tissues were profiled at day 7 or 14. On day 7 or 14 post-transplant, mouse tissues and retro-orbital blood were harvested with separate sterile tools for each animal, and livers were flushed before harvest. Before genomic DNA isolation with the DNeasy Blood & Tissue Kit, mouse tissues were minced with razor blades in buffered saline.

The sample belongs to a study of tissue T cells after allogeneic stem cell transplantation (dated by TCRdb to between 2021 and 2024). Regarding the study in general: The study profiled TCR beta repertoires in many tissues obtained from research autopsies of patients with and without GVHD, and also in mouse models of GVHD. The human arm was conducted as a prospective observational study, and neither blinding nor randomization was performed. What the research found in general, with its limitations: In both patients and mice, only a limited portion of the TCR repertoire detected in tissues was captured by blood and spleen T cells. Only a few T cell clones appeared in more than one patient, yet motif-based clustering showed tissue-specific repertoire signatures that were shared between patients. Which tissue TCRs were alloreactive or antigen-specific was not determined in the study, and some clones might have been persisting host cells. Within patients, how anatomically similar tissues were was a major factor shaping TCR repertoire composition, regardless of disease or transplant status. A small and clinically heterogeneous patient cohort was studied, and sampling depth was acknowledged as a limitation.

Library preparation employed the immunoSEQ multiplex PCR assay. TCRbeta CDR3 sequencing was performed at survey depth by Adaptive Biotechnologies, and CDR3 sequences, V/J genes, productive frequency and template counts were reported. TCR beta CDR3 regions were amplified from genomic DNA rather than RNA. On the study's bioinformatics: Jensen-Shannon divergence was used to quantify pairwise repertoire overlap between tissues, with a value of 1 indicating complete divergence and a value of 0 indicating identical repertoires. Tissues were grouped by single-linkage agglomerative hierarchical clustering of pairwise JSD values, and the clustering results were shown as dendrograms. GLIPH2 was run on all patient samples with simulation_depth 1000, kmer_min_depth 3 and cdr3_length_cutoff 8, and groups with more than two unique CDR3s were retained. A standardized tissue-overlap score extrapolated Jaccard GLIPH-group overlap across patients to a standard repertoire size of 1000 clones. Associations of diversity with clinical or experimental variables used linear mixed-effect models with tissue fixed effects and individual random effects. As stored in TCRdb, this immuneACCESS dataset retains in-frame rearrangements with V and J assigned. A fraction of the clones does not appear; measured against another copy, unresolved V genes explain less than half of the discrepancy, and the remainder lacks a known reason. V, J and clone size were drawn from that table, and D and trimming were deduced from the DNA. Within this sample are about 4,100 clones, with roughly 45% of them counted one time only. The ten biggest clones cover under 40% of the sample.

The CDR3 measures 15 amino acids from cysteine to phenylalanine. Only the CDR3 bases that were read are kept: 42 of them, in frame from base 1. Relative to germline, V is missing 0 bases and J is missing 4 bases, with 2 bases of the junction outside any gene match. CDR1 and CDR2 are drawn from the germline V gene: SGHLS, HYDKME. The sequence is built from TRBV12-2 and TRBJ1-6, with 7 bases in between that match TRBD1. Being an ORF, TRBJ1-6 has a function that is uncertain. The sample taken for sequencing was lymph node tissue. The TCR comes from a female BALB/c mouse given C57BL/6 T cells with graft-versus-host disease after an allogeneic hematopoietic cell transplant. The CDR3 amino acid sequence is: CASSLGTAYNSPLYF. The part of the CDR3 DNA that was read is TGTGCCAGCTCTCTCGGGACAGCGTATAATTCGCCCCTCTAC.